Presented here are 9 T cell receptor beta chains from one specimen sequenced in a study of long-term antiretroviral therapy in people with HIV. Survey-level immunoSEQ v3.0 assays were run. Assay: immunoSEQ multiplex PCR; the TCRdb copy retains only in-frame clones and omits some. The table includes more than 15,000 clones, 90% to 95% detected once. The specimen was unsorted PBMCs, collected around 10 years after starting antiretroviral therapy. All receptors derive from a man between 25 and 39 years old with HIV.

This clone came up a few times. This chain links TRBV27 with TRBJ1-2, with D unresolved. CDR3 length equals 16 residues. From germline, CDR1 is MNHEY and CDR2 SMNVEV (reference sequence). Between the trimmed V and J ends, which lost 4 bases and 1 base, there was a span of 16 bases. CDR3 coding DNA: TGTGCCAGCAGTTCCCTGGACGGTTTCCGTAACTATGGCTACACCTTC. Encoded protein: CASSSLDGFRNYGYTF.

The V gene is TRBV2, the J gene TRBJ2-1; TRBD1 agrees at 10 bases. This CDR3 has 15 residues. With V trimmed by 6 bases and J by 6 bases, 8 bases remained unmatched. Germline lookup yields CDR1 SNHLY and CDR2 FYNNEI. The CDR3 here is CASSSGTGVFNEQFF. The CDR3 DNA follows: TGTGCCAGCAGCTCCGGGACAGGGGTCTTCAATGAGCAGTTCTTC.

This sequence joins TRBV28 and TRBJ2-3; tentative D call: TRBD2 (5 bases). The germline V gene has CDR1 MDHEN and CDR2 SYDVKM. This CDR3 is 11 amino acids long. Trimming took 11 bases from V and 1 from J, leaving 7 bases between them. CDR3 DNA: TGTGCCTACGGGGGCACAGATACGCAGTATTTT. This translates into CAYGGTDTQYF.

CDR3 amino acids: CASSSGTIAGEETQYF. In nucleotides, the CDR3 is TGCGCCAGCAGCTCGGGAACCATAGCGGGGGAAGAGACCCAGTACTTC. V usage is TRBV5-1 and J usage is TRBJ2-5; 9 nucleotides align to TRBD2. The V gene end was trimmed by 3 bases and the J gene end by 3 bases; junction bases not matched to a gene: 9. The germline V gene has CDR1 SGHRS and CDR2 YFSETQ. This CDR3 is built from 16 residues.

This chain's CDR3 is CASNGAYGYTF. CDR3 sequence (DNA): TGTGCCAGCAACGGGGCTTATGGCTACACCTTC. J is TRBJ1-2 and V is TRBV6-1; TRBD1 is a possible D gene (5 bases). Trimming took 7 bases from V and 5 from J, leaving 8 bases between them. This CDR3 has 11 residues. Looked up from germline, CDR1 is MNHNS and CDR2 is SASEGT.

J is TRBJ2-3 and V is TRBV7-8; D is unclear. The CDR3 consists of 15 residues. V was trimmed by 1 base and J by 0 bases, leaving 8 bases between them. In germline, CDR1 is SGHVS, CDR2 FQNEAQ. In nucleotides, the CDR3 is TGTGCCAGCAGCTTAGTAGAAAGAAGCACAGATACGCAGTATTTT. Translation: CASSLVERSTDTQYF. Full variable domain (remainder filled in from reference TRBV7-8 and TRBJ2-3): GAGVSQSPRYKVAKRGQDVALRCDPISGHVSLFWYQQALGQGPEFLTYFQNEAQLDKSGLPSDRFFAERPEGSVSTLKIQRTQQEDSAVYLCASSLVERSTDTQYFGPGTRLTVL.

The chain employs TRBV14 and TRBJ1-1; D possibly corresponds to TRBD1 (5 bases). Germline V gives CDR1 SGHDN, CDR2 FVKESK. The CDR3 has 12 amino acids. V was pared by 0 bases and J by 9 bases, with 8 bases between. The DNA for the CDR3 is TGTGCCAGCAGCCAAGACAGGGTTAAAGCTTTCTTT. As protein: CASSQDRVKAFF.

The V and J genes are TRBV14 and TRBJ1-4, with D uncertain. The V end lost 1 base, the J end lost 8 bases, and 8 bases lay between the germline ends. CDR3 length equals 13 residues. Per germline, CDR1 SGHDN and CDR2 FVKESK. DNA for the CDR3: TGTGCCAGCAGCCAAGTTATGGGCGAAAAACTGTTTTTT. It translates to CASSQVMGEKLFF.

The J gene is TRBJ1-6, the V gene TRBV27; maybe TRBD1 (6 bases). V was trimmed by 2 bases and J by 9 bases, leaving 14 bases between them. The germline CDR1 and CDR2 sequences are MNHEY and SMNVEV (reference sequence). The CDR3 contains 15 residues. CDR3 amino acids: CASSLEGRGGSPLHF. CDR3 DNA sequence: TGTGCCAGCAGTTTAGAGGGCAGGGGAGGTTCACCCCTCCACTTT.